The 7 T cell receptor beta chains below were found in one sample sequenced in a study of cytomegalovirus exposure and HLA in healthy donors. It was with 60 Vbeta and 13 Jbeta primers that the PCR ran. Measured with immunoSEQ multiplex PCR; TCRdb has only the in-frame clones, and not every one. The table has some 190,000 clones, about 88% seen once. Input material: PBMCs. The source is a young woman in good health and CMV-seronegative.

This clone was seen once. The V and J genes are TRBV7-9 and TRBJ2-3; 12 positions agree with TRBD2. Germline trimming cut 0 bases from V and 3 bases from J; bases unmatched to any gene: 4. The length of the CDR3 is 17 residues. Germline V lookup: CDR1 SEHNR, CDR2 FQNEAQ (reference sequence). As DNA, the CDR3 is TGTGCCAGCAGCTTAGCGCTAGCGGGGGGGCAGACAGATACGCAGTATTTT. Amino acids: CASSLALAGGQTDTQYF.

This clone was counted between two and nine times. This chain uses TRBV10-3 with TRBJ2-2; D may be TRBD1 (5 bases). The CDR3 is made up of 13 amino acids. Trimming took 8 bases from V and 6 from J, leaving 13 bases between them. CDR1 is ENHRY, CDR2 SYGVKD, per germline. The DNA of the CDR3 is TGTGCCATCGCTCAGGGCGAGCCCGGGGAGCTGTTTTTT. Residues: CAIAQGEPGELFF.

The chain has TRBV5-6 and TRBJ2-7; 8 nucleotides agree with TRBD2. With 3 bases clipped from V and 4 bases from J, the junction kept 6 bases outside the gene matches. The CDR3 has 14 amino acids. Per germline, CDR1 SGHDT and CDR2 YYEEEE. As DNA, the CDR3 is TGTGCCAGCAGCTGGGGGACTAGTGTTTACGAGCAGTACTTC. It specifies CASSWGTSVYEQYF.

This chain joins TRBV10-3 and TRBJ2-2, with 8 positions matching TRBD2. The CDR3 spans 15 residues. Trimming took 6 bases from V and 4 from J; bases not matched to a gene: 7. Per germline, CDR1 ENHRY and CDR2 SYGVKD. The CDR3, as DNA: TGTGCCATCAGAACTTCGGGGGGGAGCACCGGGGAGCTGTTTTTT. Protein sequence: CAIRTSGGSTGELFF.

The chain recombines TRBV10-3 with TRBJ2-7; D is ambiguous. Trimming left V 0 bases short and J 4 bases short, with 13 bases between. Germline V CDR1 and CDR2: ENHRY, SYGVKD. CDR3 length: 15 amino acids. DNA of the CDR3: TGTGCCATCAGTGAGTCGTTGAACAGAGTATACGAGCAGTACTTC. It yields the protein CAISESLNRVYEQYF.

This clone was picked up a small number of times. J is TRBJ1-2 and V is TRBV27, with 9 bases matching TRBD1. The trim removed 6 bases at V and 6 bases at J, leaving 8 bases unmatched. CDR3 length: 14 residues. Germline V gene lookup returns CDR1 MNHEY and CDR2 SMNVEV (reference sequence). The CDR3: CASRGQGWEDGYTF. The CDR3 region has the DNA TGTGCCAGCAGGGGACAGGGCTGGGAGGATGGCTACACCTTC.

V usage is TRBV11-3 and J usage is TRBJ2-5; D is possibly TRBD2 (5 bases). From germline, CDR1 is SGHNT and CDR2 YENEEA. Trimming removed 1 base at V and 7 bases at J, with 13 bases between. The CDR3 extends over 14 amino acids. CDR3 sequence reads: CASSLGYREGTQYF. The CDR3 DNA reads as TGTGCCAGCAGCTTAGGATATCGGGAAGGGACCCAGTACTTC. The full variable domain, rest sourced from reference TRBV11-3 and TRBJ2-5, is EAGVVQSPRYKIIEKKQPVAFWCNPISGHNTLYWYLQNLGQGPELLIRYENEEAVDDSQLPKDRFSAERLKGVDSTLKIQPAELGDSAVYLCASSLGYREGTQYFGPGTRLLVL.